A selection of T cell receptor beta chains follows, all from one sample in a study of cytomegalovirus exposure and HLA in healthy donors. TCRdb's copy holds only in-frame clones and misses some; the assay was immunoSEQ multiplex PCR. The sample yields 90,000 to 150,000 clones, roughly 76% seen once. Sequences were obtained from PBMCs. Receptors were obtained from a woman in her thirties or forties in good health and CMV-seropositive. The CDR3 runs from the conserved cysteine through the conserved F or W. The D gene is left open where the match is weak. A clone size is listed for some rows: how often the clone was seen (once, few, many), or a class if it is expanded.

D gene | J gene | clone size | V gene | CDR3 protein | CDR3 DNA
TRBD2 | TRBJ2-1 | . | TRBV9 | CASSGLRLAGGNEQFF | TGTGCCAGCAGCGGCCTCAGACTAGCGGGGGGAAATGAGCAGTTCTTC
. | TRBJ1-1 | . | TRBV7-8 | CASSLGGGDTEAFF | TGTGCCAGCAGCTTGGGGGGAGGGGACACTGAAGCTTTCTTT
. | TRBJ2-7 | once | TRBV25-1 | CASRPQGPYEQYF | TGTGCCAGCAGACCTCAGGGGCCGTACGAGCAGTACTTC
. | TRBJ2-7 | . | TRBV6-1 | CASSAKEGGGGYEQYF | TGTGCCAGCAGTGCGAAGGAAGGAGGGGGCGGTTACGAGCAGTACTTC
. | TRBJ2-5 | . | TRBV2 | CASSGEEGSGETQYF | TGTGCCAGCAGTGGAGAGGAAGGATCCGGGGAGACCCAGTACTTC
TRBD2 | TRBJ2-6 | few | TRBV7-8 | CASAPGASGDGANVLTF | TGTGCCAGCGCCCCTGGGGCTAGCGGGGATGGGGCCAACGTCCTGACTTTC
TRBD1 | TRBJ1-1 | . | TRBV10-3 | CAISSTGSTEAFF | TGTGCCATCAGCTCGACAGGGTCCACTGAAGCTTTCTTT
TRBD1 | TRBJ1-1 | . | TRBV4-2 | CASSQEGTGGKAFF | TGTGCCAGCAGCCAAGAAGGGACAGGGGGGAAAGCTTTCTTT
. | TRBJ2-2 | . | TRBV18 | CASSPSTANTGELFF | TGTGCCAGCTCACCGAGCACGGCGAACACCGGGGAGCTGTTTTTT
. | TRBJ2-7 | few | TRBV6-4 | CASSAWAGYEQYF | TGTGCCAGCAGTGCATGGGCAGGTTACGAGCAGTACTTC
. | TRBJ2-2 | . | TRBV5-1 | CASSSQNTGELFF | TGCGCCAGCAGCTCCCAGAACACCGGGGAGCTGTTTTTT
. | TRBJ1-2 | . | TRBV19 | CASRGGGYGYTF | TGTGCCAGTAGAGGAGGAGGCTATGGCTACACCTTC
TRBD1 | TRBJ1-1 | . | TRBV9 | CASSTRQGNTEAFF | TGTGCCAGCAGCACCCGACAGGGGAACACTGAAGCTTTCTTT
. | TRBJ1-4 | . | TRBV30 | CAWSVFSREKLFF | TGTGCCTGGAGTGTCTTCTCTAGGGAAAAACTGTTTTTT
TRBD1 | TRBJ1-1 | few | TRBV6-5 | CASSRQGRAFF | TGTGCCAGCAGTCGACAGGGGCGAGCTTTCTTT
. | TRBJ2-7 | . | TRBV6-1 | CASSEYGQAFVPYEQYF | TGTGCCAGCAGTGAGTACGGCCAGGCTTTTGTCCCCTACGAGCAGTACTTC
. | TRBJ2-1 | . | TRBV7-9 | CASSAILIGIHEEQFF | TGTGCCAGCAGCGCAATCTTAATCGGGATTCACGAGGAGCAGTTCTTC
TRBD1 | TRBJ1-2 | . | TRBV11-3 | CASSQGEQNKLYGYTF | TGTGCCAGCAGCCAGGGGGAGCAAAACAAGCTCTATGGCTACACCTTC
. | TRBJ2-6 | . | TRBV6-5 | CASSYSGPSGANVLTF | TGTGCCAGCAGTTACTCTGGGCCGTCTGGGGCCAACGTCCTGACTTTC
TRBD1 | TRBJ1-4 | . | TRBV4-1 | CARGGQSNEKLFF | TGCGCCAGAGGGGGACAGAGTAATGAAAAACTGTTTTTT
. | TRBJ1-2 | . | TRBV13 | CASSQYQGRLRYTF | TGTGCCAGCAGCCAGTACCAGGGCCGTCTCCGCTACACCTTC
. | TRBJ2-2 | . | TRBV6-5 | CAPQGTGELFF | TGTGCCCCCCAAGGGACTGGGGAGCTGTTTTTT
. | TRBJ1-1 | . | TRBV28 | CASSTPSTGLNTEAFF | TGTGCCAGCAGTACCCCGTCTACAGGGTTGAATACTGAAGCTTTCTTT
. | TRBJ2-7 | . | TRBV5-4 | CASSVRDNSYEQYF | TGTGCCAGCAGCGTCCGGGACAACTCCTACGAGCAGTACTTC
TRBD1 | TRBJ1-5 | . | TRBV29-1 | CSVAGGTGVGQPQHF | TGCAGCGTTGCTGGTGGGACAGGGGTAGGTCAGCCCCAGCATTTT
. | TRBJ2-2 | . | TRBV7-2 | CASSYPSGTGELFF | TGTGCCAGCAGCTACCCCAGCGGGACCGGGGAGCTGTTTTTT
TRBD2 | TRBJ2-7 | . | TRBV19 | CASRGAGGSYEQYF | TGTGCCAGTAGAGGAGCGGGGGGGTCTTACGAGCAGTACTTC
. | TRBJ2-1 | . | TRBV2 | CASTRDTTLNEQFF | TGTGCCAGCACCCGGGACACAACTCTCAATGAGCAGTTCTTC
. | TRBJ2-7 | . | TRBV5-5 | CASSLAAGSYEQYF | TGTGCCAGCAGCTTGGCGGCAGGGTCCTACGAGCAGTACTTC
. | TRBJ1-1 | . | TRBV18 | CASLPGQSNTEAFF | TGTGCCAGCTTACCGGGGCAGAGTAACACTGAAGCTTTCTTT
. | TRBJ2-1 | . | TRBV30 | CAWSVQSVSEQFF | TGTGCCTGGAGTGTACAGTCGGTCAGCGAGCAGTTCTTC
. | TRBJ2-7 | . | TRBV6-1 | CASSAPVKQYF | TGTGCCAGCAGCGCCCCGGTAAAGCAGTACTTC
TRBD1 | TRBJ1-2 | . | TRBV6-5 | CASRRTGQGYGYTF | TGTGCCAGCAGGAGGACAGGGCAGGGCTATGGCTACACCTTC
. | TRBJ2-7 | . | TRBV7-9 | CASSSRHLYEQYF | TGTGCCAGCAGCTCACGACACCTTTACGAGCAGTACTTC
TRBD1 | TRBJ2-3 | . | TRBV27 | CASSFWDRGADTQYF | TGTGCCAGCAGTTTTTGGGACAGGGGTGCAGATACGCAGTATTTT
. | TRBJ2-7 | . | TRBV9 | CASSPGPQSTYEQYF | TGTGCCAGCAGCCCAGGGCCCCAAAGCACTTACGAGCAGTACTTC
TRBD1 | TRBJ2-7 | . | TRBV10-3 | CAIRTGGEQYF | TGTGCCATTAGGACAGGGGGAGAGCAGTACTTC
TRBD1 | TRBJ1-5 | . | TRBV28 | CASRWDREEGQPQHF | TGTGCCAGCAGATGGGACAGGGAGGAAGGTCAGCCCCAGCATTTT
. | TRBJ1-1 | . | TRBV6-5 | CASRTADTEAFF | TGTGCCAGCCGGACAGCCGACACTGAAGCTTTCTTT
. | TRBJ2-3 | . | TRBV30 | CAWNGLHLVDTQYF | TGTGCCTGGAACGGACTCCATTTAGTGGATACGCAGTATTTT